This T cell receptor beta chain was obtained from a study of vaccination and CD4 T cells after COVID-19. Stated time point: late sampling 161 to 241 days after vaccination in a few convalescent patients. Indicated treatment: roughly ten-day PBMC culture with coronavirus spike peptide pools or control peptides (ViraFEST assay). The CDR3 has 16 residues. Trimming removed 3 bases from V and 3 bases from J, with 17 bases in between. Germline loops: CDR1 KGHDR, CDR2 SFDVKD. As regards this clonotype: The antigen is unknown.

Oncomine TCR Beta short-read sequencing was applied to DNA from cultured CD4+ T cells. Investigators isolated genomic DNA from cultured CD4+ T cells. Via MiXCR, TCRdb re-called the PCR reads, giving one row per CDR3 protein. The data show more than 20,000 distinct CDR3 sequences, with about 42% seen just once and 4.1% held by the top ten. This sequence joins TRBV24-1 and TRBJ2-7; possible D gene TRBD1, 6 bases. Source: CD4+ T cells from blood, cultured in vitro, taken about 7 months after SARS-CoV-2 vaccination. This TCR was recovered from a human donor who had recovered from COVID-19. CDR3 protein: CATSDARGGKNYEQYF. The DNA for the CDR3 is TGTGCCACCAGTGATGCCAGGGGCGGAAAAAACTACGAGCAGTACTTC.